This TCR beta chain derives from a study of blood T cells in healthy people across ages. With a J-beta primer mix and a sample-barcoded 5' primer, a second PCR ran about 7 to 12 cycles. Each cDNA was tagged by a template-switch adaptor containing 12 random nucleotides. TCRdb re-called the 5' RACE reads through MiXCR, storing one row per CDR3 protein. The sample comprises roughly 720,000 distinct CDR3 sequences, roughly 50% of which are singletons, and around 41% rests with the top ten. After removal of 1 base from V and 4 bases from J, the junction contained 9 bases not matched to a gene. The CDR3 sequence is 16 residues long. CDR1 and CDR2 from the germline V gene are SGHNT and YYREEE (reference sequence). With regard to this clonotype: Its antigen is unknown.

Study results and caveats: Estimates of diversity drawn from one million T cells were considered underestimates. A strong correlation between TCR beta diversity and naive T cell percentage was seen.

This chain connects TRBV5-4 to TRBJ2-5; 8 bases align to TRBD1. Specimen: blood. The clonotype comes from an elderly man in good health. In DNA, the CDR3 is TGTGCCAGCAGCTTGATTGGCAGGGGGCAATTAGAGACCCAGTACTTC. Protein product: CASSLIGRGQLETQYF.